The 5 T cell receptor beta chains below come from one sample, sequenced in a study of Graves' ophthalmopathy and Graves' hyperthyroidism. RNA transcripts were the source from which TCR beta CDR3 regions were amplified. First-round RT-PCR used HTBI primers; second-round multiplex PCR followed. TCRdb re-called the multiplex PCR reads with MiXCR, one entry per CDR3 protein. Altogether more than 1,000,000 distinct CDR3 sequences are present, 36% being singletons, with the ten largest covering 8.5% to 14%. Sequenced: peripheral blood or thyroid tissue (not recorded which). These receptors came from an adult man with Graves' hyperthyroidism.

This clonotype was seen many times. This chain links TRBV2 with TRBJ2-7; 8 nucleotides line up with TRBD1. V gave up 6 bases and J gave up 2 bases; unmatched junction bases: 3. The CDR3 totals 13 residues. CDR1 and CDR2 (germline): SNHLY, FYNNEI. CDR3 sequence reads: CASSRGQAYEQYF. The DNA of the CDR3 is TGTGCCAGCAGCCGGGGACAGGCCTACGAGCAGTACTTC.

This chain uses TRBV6-5 with TRBJ1-1, with D perhaps matching TRBD1 (6 bases). Germline loops: CDR1 MNHEY, CDR2 SVGAGI. The CDR3 sequence is 14 residues long. V was pared by 1 base and J by 3 bases, with 9 bases between. The CDR3 region is CASSYLGGHTEAFF. DNA of the CDR3: TGTGCCAGCAGTTACTTGGGGGGGCACACTGAAGCTTTCTTT.

This clonotype was seen many times. V gene TRBV19 combines with J gene TRBJ2-6, with a possible D match to TRBD1 (5 bases). The length of the CDR3 is 15 residues. The V and J ends lost 2 bases and 2 bases respectively, with 7 bases between them. Germline CDR1 and CDR2: LNHDA and SQIVND (reference sequence). CDR3 bases: TGTGCCAGTAGTATACAACAGGCTGGGGCCAACGTCCTGACTTTC. This encodes CASSIQQAGANVLTF.

To note about this clonotype: Being one base from a much bigger clone, this may be a read error. The chain recombines TRBV20-1 with TRBJ1-5; possibly TRBD1 for D (5 bases). Germline V gene data show CDR1 as DFQATT and CDR2 as SNEGSKA (reference sequence). V was pared by 2 bases and J by 2 bases, with 10 bases between. The CDR3 has 14 amino acids. CDR3 nucleotides: TGCAGTGCTAGACCCACAGGAGGCAATCAGCCCCAGCATTTT. Translating it yields CSARPTGGNQPQHF.

This clonotype appeared many times. The chain recombines TRBV2 with TRBJ2-5, with 16 bases that match TRBD2. Per germline, CDR1 SNHLY and CDR2 FYNNEI. CDR3 length: 19 residues. The V gene end was trimmed by 7 bases and the J gene end by 4 bases; junction bases not matched to a gene: 15. The CDR3 reads CASKLLGTSGRVVGETQYF. The CDR3 bases are TGTGCCAGCAAACTCCTAGGGACTAGCGGGAGGGTCGTTGGAGAGACCCAGTACTTC.